The clone carrying this T cell receptor beta chain was detected only a few times. Per sample, extraction of total RNA gave at least 5.5 micrograms in every case. These data come from a study of blood T cells in healthy people across ages. Study overall: Capturing about one barcoded beta molecule per two T cells was achieved by template switching.

A second PCR of roughly 7 to 11 cycles used a sample-barcoded 5' primer and a J-beta primer mix. Each cDNA molecule received a tag from a template-switch adaptor that had 12 random nucleotides. MiXCR, run by TCRdb on the 5' RACE reads, gives a single entry per CDR3 protein. The profile shows hundreds of thousands of distinct CDR3 sequences, roughly 25% of them singletons. This sample also appeared in a second study, on T cells of mothers and their children.

The sequence derives from a boy aged 10-17 years in good health. Sequencing was done on a sample of blood.

CDR3 region: CASSPGLAPDEQFF. CDR3 bases: TGTGCCAGCTCACCGGGACTAGCCCCCGATGAGCAGTTCTTC. The rearrangement joins TRBV18 to TRBJ2-1; 9 nucleotides align to TRBD2. With 3 bases clipped from V and 8 bases from J, the junction kept 5 bases outside the gene matches. CDR3 size: 14 residues. Looked up from germline, CDR1 is KGHSH and CDR2 is LQKENI.